This T cell receptor (beta chain) emerged from a study of a mutant IDH1 vaccine in newly diagnosed glioma. Study information: Beginning 4-6 weeks after radiotherapy alone, or with temozolomide cycles, vaccination took place. Antecedent treatment encompassed radiotherapy, temozolomide, or their combination; the majority received both.

Comments on this clone: What it binds is not known.

Assay: immunoSEQ multiplex PCR; the TCRdb copy retains only in-frame clones and omits some. This table holds more than 50,000 clones, around 60% found once. Germline V gene lookup returns CDR1 SGDLS and CDR2 YYNGEE. The CDR3 runs to 15 residues. V lost 0 bases and J 6 bases, leaving 13 bases between the germline ends. The time point denotes: week 47, end of study. Vaccinated patients received 300 ug of mutant IDH1 20-mer peptide per dose, with topical imiquimod. This rearrangement joins TRBV9 to TRBJ2-1, with D maybe TRBD1 (5 bases). The sequence derives from a man between 35 and 55 years old with glioma. Some clones in this sample may be carry-over from other donors' samples. The source was peripheral blood mononuclear cells (PBMCs), collected from a glioma patient whose treatment included an IDH1 peptide vaccine. The DNA for the CDR3 is TGTGCCAGCAGCGTAGCGGCAGGGCGATCCAATGAGCAGTTCTTC. Translating it yields CASSVAAGRSNEQFF.